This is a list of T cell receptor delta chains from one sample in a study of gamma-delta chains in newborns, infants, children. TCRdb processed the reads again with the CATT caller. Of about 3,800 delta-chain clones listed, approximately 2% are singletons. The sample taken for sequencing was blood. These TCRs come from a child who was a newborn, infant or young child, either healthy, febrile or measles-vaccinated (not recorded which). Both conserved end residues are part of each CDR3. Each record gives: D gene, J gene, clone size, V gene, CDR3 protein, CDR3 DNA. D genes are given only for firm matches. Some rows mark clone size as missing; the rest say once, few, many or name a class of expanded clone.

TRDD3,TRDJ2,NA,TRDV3,CAFILGDIALTAQLFF,TGTGCCTTTATACTGGGGGATATAGCTTTGACAGCACAACTCTTCTTT
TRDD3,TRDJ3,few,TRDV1,CALFRRGYAVPWDTRQMFF,TGTGCTCTTTTTCGCCGGGGATACGCCGTACCCTGGGACACCCGACAGATGTTTTTC
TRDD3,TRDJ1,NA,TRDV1,CALGHRLPTEVYWGILDKLIF,TGTGCTCTTGGGCACCGCCTTCCTACGGAAGTGTACTGGGGGATACTCGATAAACTCATCTTT
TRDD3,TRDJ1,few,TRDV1,CALGELFLRGIRKKYTDKLIF,TGTGCTCTTGGGGAACTTTTCCTACGGGGGATACGGAAAAAGTACACCGATAAACTCATCTTT
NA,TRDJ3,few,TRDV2,CACDTAEGSSWDTRQMFF,TGTGCCTGTGACACCGCGGAGGGGAGCTCCTGGGACACCCGACAGATGTTTTTC
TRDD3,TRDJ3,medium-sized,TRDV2,CACDNTGGYSWDTRQMFF,TGTGCCTGTGACAATACTGGGGGATACTCCTGGGACACCCGACAGATGTTTTTC
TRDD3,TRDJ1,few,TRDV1,CALGSKGFRWGTPKLIF,TGTGCTCTTGGGTCAAAAGGGTTCCGTTGGGGGACACCTAAACTCATCTTT
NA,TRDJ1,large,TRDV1,CALGDPKLPGAYTDKLIF,TGTGCTCTTGGGGACCCCAAACTCCCAGGGGCCTACACCGATAAACTCATCTTT
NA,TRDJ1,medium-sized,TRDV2,CACDRILTDKLIF,TGTGCCTGTGACAGGATACTCACCGATAAACTCATCTTT
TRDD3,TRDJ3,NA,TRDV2,CACDGTGDPWDTRQMFF,TGTGCCTGTGACGGGACTGGGGACCCCTGGGACACCCGACAGATGTTTTTC
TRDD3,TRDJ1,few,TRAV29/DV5,CAASETSVDGGDKNTDKLIF,TGTGCAGCAAGCGAGACTTCCGTTGACGGAGGGGATAAAAACACCGATAAACTCATCTTT
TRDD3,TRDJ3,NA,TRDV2,CACGTVGDSSSWDTRQMFF,TGTGCCTGTGGCACCGTGGGGGATTCAAGCTCCTGGGACACCCGACAGATGTTTTTC
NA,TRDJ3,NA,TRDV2,CACDTAGIASWDTRQMFF,TGTGCCTGCGACACCGCGGGGATCGCGTCTTGGGACACCCGACAGATGTTTTTC
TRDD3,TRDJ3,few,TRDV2,CACDTLLGDTRSWDTRQMFF,TGTGCCTGTGACACTTTACTGGGGGATACGCGCTCCTGGGACACCCGACAGATGTTTTTC
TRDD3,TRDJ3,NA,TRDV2,CACDPLGDTSSWDTRQMFF,TGTGCCTGTGATCCCCTGGGGGATACCAGCTCCTGGGACACCCGACAGATGTTTTTC
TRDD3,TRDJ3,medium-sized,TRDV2,CACDPVLGDTLFWDTRQMFF,TGTGCCTGTGACCCAGTACTGGGGGATACGCTGTTCTGGGACACCCGACAGATGTTTTTC
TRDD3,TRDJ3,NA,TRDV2,CACDTVSWGMTSWDTRQTFF,TGTGCCTGTGACACCGTGTCCTGGGGGATGACCTCCTGGGACACCCGACAGACGTTTTTC
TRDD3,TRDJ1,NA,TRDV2,CACDLLGDIDKLIF,TGTGCCTGTGACCTACTGGGGGATATCGATAAACTCATCTTT
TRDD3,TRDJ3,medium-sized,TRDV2,CACDSMWGSSWDTRQMFF,TGTGCCTGTGACAGTATGTGGGGGAGCTCCTGGGACACCCGACAGATGTTTTTC
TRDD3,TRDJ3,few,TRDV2,CACDTVLGDTHSCDTRQMFF,TGTGCCTGTGACACCGTACTGGGGGATACGCACTCCTGTGACACCCGACAGATGTTTTTC
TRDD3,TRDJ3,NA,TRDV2,CACDVLGDISWDTRQMFF,TGTGCCTGTGACGTACTGGGGGATATTTCCTGGGACACCCGACAGATGTTTTTC
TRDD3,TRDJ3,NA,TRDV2,CACDTGWGPRSSWDTRQMFF,TGTGCCTGTGACACCGGCTGGGGGCCGCGAAGCTCCTGGGACACCCGACAGATGTTTTTC
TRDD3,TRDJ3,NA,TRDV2,CACVLGIRWDTRQMFF,TGTGCCTGTGTTCTGGGGATACGCTGGGACACCCGACAGATGTTTTTC
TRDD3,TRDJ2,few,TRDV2,CACDTLLGDTETAQLFF,TGTGCCTGTGACACCCTACTGGGGGATACGGAGACAGCACAACTCTTCTTT
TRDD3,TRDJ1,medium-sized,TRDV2,CACDTVELGDTDKLIF,TGTGCCTGTGACACGGTTGAACTGGGGGACACCGATAAACTCATCTTT
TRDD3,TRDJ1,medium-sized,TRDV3,CALSYFVVGDKTDKLIF,TGTGCCTTGTCCTATTTTGTGGTGGGGGATAAAACCGATAAACTCATCTTT
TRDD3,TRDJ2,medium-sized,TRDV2,CACDTGLGDTAQLFF,TGTGCCTGTGACACCGGTCTGGGGGATACAGCACAACTCTTCTTT
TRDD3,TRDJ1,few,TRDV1,CALGELVTDWGYASTDKLIF,TGTGCTCTTGGGGAACTAGTCACGGACTGGGGGTACGCCTCCACCGATAAACTCATCTTT
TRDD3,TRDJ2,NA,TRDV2,CACDVLGDTTAQLFF,TGTGCCTGTGACGTGCTGGGGGATACGACAGCACAACTCTTCTTT
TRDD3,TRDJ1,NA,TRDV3,CAFGGPPGIRQNTDKLIF,TGTGCCTTTGGGGGGCCTCCGGGGATACGTCAGAACACCGATAAACTCATCTTT
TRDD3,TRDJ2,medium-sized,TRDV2,CACDFLGDTQTAQLFF,TGTGCCTGTGACTTCCTGGGGGATACTCAGACAGCACAACTCTTCTTT
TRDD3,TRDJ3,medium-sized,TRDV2,CACDTVLGSSSWDTRQMFF,TGTGCCTGTGACACCGTACTGGGGTCAAGCTCCTGGGACACCCGACAGATGTTTTTC
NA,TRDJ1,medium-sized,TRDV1,CALGASSPTAAGGDKLIF,TGTGCTCTTGGGGCCTCTTCCCCTACGGCGGCTGGAGGCGATAAACTCATCTTT
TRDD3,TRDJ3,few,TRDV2,CACDTGGYDWDTRQMFF,TGTGCCTGTGACACCGGGGGATACGACTGGGACACCCGACAGATGTTTTTC
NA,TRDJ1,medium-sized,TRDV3,CAFGDYTDKLIF,TGTGCCTTTGGGGATTACACCGATAAACTCATCTTT
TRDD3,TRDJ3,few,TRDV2,CACDGGTGGYAWDTRQMFF,TGTGCCTGTGACGGGGGTACTGGGGGATACGCCTGGGACACCCGACAGATGTTTTTC
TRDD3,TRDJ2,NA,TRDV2,CACDTEWGILTAQLFF,TGTGCCTGTGACACCGAGTGGGGGATATTGACAGCACAACTCTTCTTT
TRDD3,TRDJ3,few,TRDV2,CACDGMGDTSWDTRQMFF,TGTGCCTGTGACGGGATGGGGGATACCTCCTGGGACACCCGACAGATGTTTTTC
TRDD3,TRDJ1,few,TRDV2,CACGTGGYVNDKLIF,TGTGCCTGTGGAACTGGGGGATATGTTAACGATAAACTCATCTTT
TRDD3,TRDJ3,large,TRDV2,CACDVLGDSSWDTRQMFF,TGTGCCTGTGACGTACTGGGGGATAGCTCCTGGGACACCCGACAGATGTTTTTC
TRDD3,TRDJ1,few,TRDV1,CALAVLGDTRRTDKLIF,TGTGCTCTGGCCGTACTGGGGGATACGCGAAGGACCGATAAACTCATCTTT
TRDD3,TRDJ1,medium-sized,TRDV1,CALGNLPNLGVPTDKLIF,TGTGCTCTTGGGAACCTACCTAACCTGGGGGTCCCCACCGATAAACTCATCTTT
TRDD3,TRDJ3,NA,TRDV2,CACDKLGGSSWDTRQMFF,TGTGCCTGTGACAAGCTGGGGGGCAGCTCCTGGGACACCCGACAGATGTTTTTC
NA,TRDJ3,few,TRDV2,CACDTVTGTSWDTRRMFF,TGTGCCTGTGACACCGTGACTGGGACCTCCTGGGACACCCGACGGATGTTTTTC
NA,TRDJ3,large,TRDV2,CACDPVGSWDTRQMFF,TGTGCCTGTGATCCCGTCGGCTCCTGGGACACCCGACAGATGTTTTTC
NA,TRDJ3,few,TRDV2,CACDTLLGSWDTRQMFF,TGTGCCTGTGACACCTTATTGGGCTCCTGGGACACCCGACAGATGTTTTTC
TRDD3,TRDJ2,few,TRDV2,CACDEVLGDMSTAQLFF,TGTGCCTGTGACGAAGTACTGGGGGATATGTCAACAGCACAACTCTTCTTT
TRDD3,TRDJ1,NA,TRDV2,CACDRLGDTQLIF,TGTGCCTGTGACAGACTGGGGGATACGCAACTCATCTTT
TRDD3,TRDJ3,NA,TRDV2,CAYDTLLGDTWDTRQMFF,TGTGCCTATGACACCTTACTGGGGGATACCTGGGACACCCGACAGATGTTTTTC
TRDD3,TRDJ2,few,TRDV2,CACDPLLGASLTAQLFF,TGTGCCTGTGACCCGCTACTGGGGGCCTCTTTGACAGCACAACTCTTCTTT
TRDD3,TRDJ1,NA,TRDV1,CAPGELSPSYNLGDTIDKLIF,TGTGCTCCTGGGGAACTCTCGCCTTCCTACAATCTGGGGGATACGATTGATAAACTCATCTTT
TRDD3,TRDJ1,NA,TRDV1,CALGGTPGGWMDARYTDKLIF,TGTGCTCTTGGGGGCACGCCTGGGGGATGGATGGATGCCCGTTACACCGATAAACTCATCTTT
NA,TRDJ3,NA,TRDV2,CACDTATGLWDTRQMFF,TGTGCCTGTGACACCGCGACTGGGCTCTGGGACACCCGACAGATGTTTTTC
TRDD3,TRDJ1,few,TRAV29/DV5,CAASANPRGYVTTDKLIF,TGTGCAGCAAGCGCGAACCCCCGAGGATACGTAACCACCGATAAACTCATCTTT
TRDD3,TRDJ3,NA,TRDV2,CACDTLGGGYPGSWDTRQMFF,TGTGCCTGTGACACTCTAGGAGGGGGATACCCCGGCTCCTGGGACACCCGACAGATGTTTTTC
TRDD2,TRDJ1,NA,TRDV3,CAFSFLRGHRGKLIF,TGTGCCTTTTCCTTCCTACGGGGTCATAGGGGGAAACTCATCTTT
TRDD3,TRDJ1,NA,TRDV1,CALGELDLTLGDTDKLIF,TGTGCTCTTGGGGAACTCGACCTAACACTGGGGGACACCGATAAACTCATCTTT
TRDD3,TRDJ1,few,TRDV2,CACDSWGSLDKLIF,TGTGCCTGTGATTCCTGGGGGAGTCTCGATAAACTCATCTTC
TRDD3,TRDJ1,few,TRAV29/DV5,CAASVLGAFTDKLIF,TGTGCAGCAAGCGTACTGGGGGCCTTTACCGATAAACTCATCTTT